These 12 T cell receptor beta chains were sequenced from one sample in a study of beta chain bispecific antibodies for T cell cancers. Study-level points and caveats: Most targeted TRBV signal came from the leukemia cell line cells, not normal T cells.

TCRdb processed the 5' RACE reads anew with MiXCR; each CDR3 protein has one entry. The table records 20,000 or so distinct CDR3 sequences, around 2.4% of them present only once. Blood mononuclear cells were expanded for around three days using either OKT3 anti-CD3 antibody or CD3/CD28 beads. These receptors have no identified antigens. Sequencing was done on a sample of healthy donor T cells cultured with leukemia cells. These receptors all stem from a human donor in good health. Some clones in this sample may be carry-over from other donors' samples.

This clonotype has ten or more counts. The rearrangement uses TRBV5-6 and TRBJ2-5; 7 bases line up with TRBD2. Germline V gene sequence: CDR1 SGHDT, CDR2 YYEEEE. Unmatched junction bases numbered 7, after V lost 0 bases and J lost 2 bases. CDR3 size: 16 residues. The DNA for the CDR3 is TGTGCCAGCAGCTTGGCCCGGGACTATGGACAAGAGACCCAGTACTTC. It specifies CASSLARDYGQETQYF.

The V call is TRBV4-1, the J call TRBJ1-4; D unresolved. The germline V and J ends were trimmed by 7 bases and 4 bases, with 10 bases remaining between them. The CDR3 totals 13 residues. CDR1 is MGHRA and CDR2 is YSYEKL in the germline V gene. DNA of the CDR3: TGCGCCAGCAAGGGTTTAGGTAATGAAAAACTGTTTTTT. Translation gives CASKGLGNEKLFF.

There are a few counts of this clonotype. The genes are TRBV19 and TRBJ1-2, with a tentative D call TRBD1 (6 bases). Deletions cut 4 bases from V and 9 bases from J, with 21 bases between. This CDR3 has 15 amino acids. CDR1 is LNHDA, CDR2 SQIVND, per germline (reference sequence). CDR3 residues: CASSTFPDRRRSYTF. CDR3 DNA: TGTGCCAGTAGTACCTTTCCTGACAGGCGGAGAAGCTACACCTTC. The whole variable domain, filled in from reference TRBV19 and TRBJ1-2, reads DGGITQSPKYLFRKEGQNVTLSCEQNLNHDAMYWYRQDPGQGLRLIYYSQIVNDFQKGDIAEGYSVSREKKESFPLTVTSAQKNPTAFYLCASSTFPDRRRSYTFGSGTRLTVV.

This clonotype appeared many times. The V and J genes are TRBV6-5 and TRBJ1-1, with D uncertain. This CDR3 region has 12 residues. The germline V and J ends were trimmed by 6 bases and 4 bases, with 9 bases remaining between them. CDR1 is MNHEY and CDR2 is SVGAGI in the germline V gene. Written as DNA, the CDR3 is TGTGCCAGCAGCCCCGGGTTCACTGAAGCTTTCTTT. Amino acids: CASSPGFTEAFF.

In its sample, this clonotype was seen a few times. The chain joins TRBV11-2 to TRBJ2-1; D is possibly TRBD2 (7 bases). Trimming took off 2 bases at V and 5 bases at J, with 13 bases between the two ends. Germline V gene data show CDR1 as SGHAT and CDR2 as FQNNGV. There are 15 residues in the CDR3. The CDR3 reads CASSLIRGGDNEQFF. Written as DNA, the CDR3 is TGTGCCAGCAGCTTAATAAGAGGGGGGGACAATGAGCAGTTCTTC.

This clonotype was observed at least ten times. J is TRBJ1-2 and V is TRBV10-3; D is perhaps TRBD1 (5 bases). The CDR3 is 16 residues long. Trimming stripped 0 bases from V and 7 bases from J, with 18 bases between. CDR1 is ENHRY and CDR2 is SYGVKD in the germline V gene. CDR3 residues: CAISESKTGPGRGYTF. In DNA, the CDR3 is TGTGCCATCAGTGAGTCGAAAACGGGACCCGGGCGTGGCTACACCTTC.

This clonotype was counted many times. This chain joins TRBV5-1 and TRBJ2-1; D gene ambiguous. The CDR3 sequence is 14 residues long. V lost 1 base and J lost 10, with 15 bases in between. The germline V gene encodes CDR1 SGHRS and CDR2 YFSETQ. The CDR3 DNA reads TGCGCCAGCAGCTTGACAACGGGCCCACGAGAGCAGTTCTTC. This sequence encodes CASSLTTGPREQFF.

This clonotype has a count of ten or more. This sequence joins TRBV27 and TRBJ2-1, with D unresolved. The V end lost 0 bases, the J end lost 7 bases, and 4 bases lay between the germline ends. The germline V gene has CDR1 MNHEY and CDR2 SMNVEV (reference sequence). CDR3 length equals 12 residues. The CDR3: CASSLSGNEQFF. CDR3 coding DNA: TGTGCCAGCAGTTTATCGGGGAATGAGCAGTTCTTC.

The table lists this clonotype with many counts. J is TRBJ1-6 and V is TRBV16; no clear D. The CDR3 has 14 residues. The V end was cut by 0 bases, the J end by 10 bases, with 10 bases between. Looked up from germline, CDR1 is KGHSY and CDR2 is FQNENV. The CDR3 reads CASSQSVGESPLHF. The CDR3 nucleotides are TGTGCCAGCAGCCAATCGGTCGGGGAATCACCCCTCCACTTT.

This rearrangement joins TRBV27 to TRBJ2-3, with TRBD2 as a possible D gene (7 bases). The germline V and J ends were trimmed by 2 bases and 3 bases, with 12 bases remaining between them. Germline CDR1 MNHEY, CDR2 SMNVEV (reference sequence). CDR3 size: 15 residues. The CDR3 DNA is TGTGCCAGCAGTTTAGAGGCGGGGGCTACAGATACGCAGTATTTT. Translated, it gives CASSLEAGATDTQYF.

This clonotype appeared many times. The V gene is TRBV9, the J gene TRBJ1-1; D unresolved. CDR1 is SGDLS and CDR2 is YYNGEE in the germline V gene. The CDR3 is 13 amino acids. The ends were cut back, 4 bases at V and 8 bases at J, with 15 bases in the middle. CDR3 sequence reads: CASSRVDTLEAFF. The CDR3 DNA reads TGTGCCAGCAGCCGAGTCGACACCTTGGAAGCTTTCTTT.

Ten or more counts support this clonotype. The CDR3 region has the DNA TGTGCCAGCAGCCGACCAATGGGCCCGGGGGAGACCCAGTACTTC. This codes for CASSRPMGPGETQYF. The rearrangement joins TRBV7-9 to TRBJ2-5, with D possibly TRBD2 on 5 matching bases. Trimming pared 5 bases from V and 5 bases from J, leaving 18 bases between. There are 15 residues in the CDR3. From germline, CDR1 is SEHNR and CDR2 FQNEAQ (reference sequence).